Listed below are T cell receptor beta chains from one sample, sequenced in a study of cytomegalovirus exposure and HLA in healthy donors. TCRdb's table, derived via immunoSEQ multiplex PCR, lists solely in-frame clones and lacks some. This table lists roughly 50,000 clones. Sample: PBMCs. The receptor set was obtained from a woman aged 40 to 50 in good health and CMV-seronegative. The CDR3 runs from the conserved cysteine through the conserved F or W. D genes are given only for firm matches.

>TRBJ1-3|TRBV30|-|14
TGTGCCTGGAGTGTCGGACACTCCGGAAACACCATATATTTT
CAWSVGHSGNTIYF
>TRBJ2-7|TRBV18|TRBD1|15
TGTGCCAGCTCACCAGTTGGACAGGGCTACGGCGAGCAGTACTTC
CASSPVGQGYGEQYF
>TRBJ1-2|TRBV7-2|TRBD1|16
TGTGCCAGCAGCCAGGGACAGTTCTTGGGAGACTATGGCTACACCTTC
CASSQGQFLGDYGYTF
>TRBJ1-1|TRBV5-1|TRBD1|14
TGCGCCAGCAGCCCCGCCGGACAGGGCGAGAAAGCTTTCTTT
CASSPAGQGEKAFF
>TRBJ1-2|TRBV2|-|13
TGTGCCAGCAGTGAAGCGCGAGGAGATGGCTACACCTTC
CASSEARGDGYTF
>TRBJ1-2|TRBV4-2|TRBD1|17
TGTGCCAGCAGCCAAGATTTGAGTGGGACAGGCAACTATGGCTACACCTTC
CASSQDLSGTGNYGYTF
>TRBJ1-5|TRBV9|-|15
TGTGCCAGCAGCGTAGGATCAGGGAGGGATCAGCCCCAGCATTTT
CASSVGSGRDQPQHF
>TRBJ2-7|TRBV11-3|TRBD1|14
TGTGCCAGCAGCTTAACAGGGGGGTCCTACGAGCAGTACTTC
CASSLTGGSYEQYF
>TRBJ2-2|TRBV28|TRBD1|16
TGTGCCAGCAGTTTTAGGGGGCAGACGAACACCGGGGAGCTGTTTTTT
CASSFRGQTNTGELFF
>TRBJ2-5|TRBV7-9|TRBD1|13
TGTGCCAGCAGCCCAAGGGGGCCCGAGACCCAGTACTTC
CASSPRGPETQYF
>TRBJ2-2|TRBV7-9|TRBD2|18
TGTGCCAGCAGCCACCGCCGGCTAGCGGGAGGTAACACCGGGGAGCTGTTTTTT
CASSHRRLAGGNTGELFF
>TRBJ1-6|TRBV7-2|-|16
TGTGCCAGCAGCTTATGGGCGGACAGCTATAATTCACCCCTCCACTTT
CASSLWADSYNSPLHF
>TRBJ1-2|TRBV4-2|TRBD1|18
TGTGCCAGCAGCCAAGATCCGCGACAGGGGTGGGTGAGAGATGGCTACACCTTC
CASSQDPRQGWVRDGYTF
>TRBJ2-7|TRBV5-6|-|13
TGTGCCAGCAGCAGGACAGTTGTCGACGAGCAGTACTTC
CASSRTVVDEQYF
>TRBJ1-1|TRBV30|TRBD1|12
TGTGCCTGGGGACAGGTTCTTACTGAAGCTTTCTTT
CAWGQVLTEAFF
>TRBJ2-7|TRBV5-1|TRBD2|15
TGCGCCAGCAGCACCGGACTAGCTGGTACCTACGAGCAGTACTTC
CASSTGLAGTYEQYF
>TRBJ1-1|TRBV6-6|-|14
TGTGCCAGCAGTTACGGCGGGGTTCGCACTGAAGCTTTCTTT
CASSYGGVRTEAFF
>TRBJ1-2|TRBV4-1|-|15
TGCGCCAGCAGCCAAGAGTGGACAGCCTACTATGGCTACACCTTC
CASSQEWTAYYGYTF
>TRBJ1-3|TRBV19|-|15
TGTGCCAGTACCCCTGGAGGAGGGAACGGAAACACCATATATTTT
CASTPGGGNGNTIYF
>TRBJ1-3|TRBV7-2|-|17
TGTGCCAGCAGCCCCGAGCGGGGGGCCAGCTCTGGAAACACCATATATTTT
CASSPERGASSGNTIYF
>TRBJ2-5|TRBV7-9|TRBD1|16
TGTGCCAGCAGCTTAGGGGACAGGGGGCAACAAGAGACCCAGTACTTC
CASSLGDRGQQETQYF
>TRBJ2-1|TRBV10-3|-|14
TGTGCCATCAGTGGGGGCGGGATGGGCGGTGAGCAGTTCTTC
CAISGGGMGGEQFF
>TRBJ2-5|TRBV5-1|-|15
TGCGCCAGCAGCTTAGGCAGGAACCCTCAAGAGACCCAGTACTTC
CASSLGRNPQETQYF
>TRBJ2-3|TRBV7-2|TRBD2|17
TGTGCCAGCAGCTTAGCCGGAAGCGGGGGGAGCACAGATACGCAGTATTTT
CASSLAGSGGSTDTQYF
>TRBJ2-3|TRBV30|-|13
TGTGCCTGGAGACCTCCCGAGGCAGATACGCAGTATTTT
CAWRPPEADTQYF
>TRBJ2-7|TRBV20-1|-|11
TGCAGTGCTCGAAAGTTGGCCGAGCAGTACTTC
CSARKLAEQYF
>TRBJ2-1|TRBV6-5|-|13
TGTGCCAGCAGTTACGGGGACTCCAATGAGCAGTTCTTC
CASSYGDSNEQFF
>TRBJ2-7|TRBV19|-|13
TGTGCCAGTAGTATCGACAACTCCTACGAGCAGTACTTC
CASSIDNSYEQYF
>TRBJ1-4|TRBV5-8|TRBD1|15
TGTGCCAGCAGCTTGGCGGCAGGGGGGAATGAAAAACTGTTTTTT
CASSLAAGGNEKLFF
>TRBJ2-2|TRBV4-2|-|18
TGTGCCAGCAGCCGAAGGGGGGCGGCGGGGGCGAACACCGGGGAGCTGTTTTTT
CASSRRGAAGANTGELFF
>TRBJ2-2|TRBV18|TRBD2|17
TGTGCCAGCTCACCAGTGAAGAGCGGGAGCGGTGGCGGGGAGCTGTTTTTT
CASSPVKSGSGGGELFF
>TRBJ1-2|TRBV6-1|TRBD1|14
TGTGCCAGCAGAGGCTGGGACAGCCTCTATGGCTACACCTTC
CASRGWDSLYGYTF
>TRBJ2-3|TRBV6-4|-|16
TGTGCCAGCAGTGGGAGTGCGGGAACTAGCACAGATACGCAGTATTTT
CASSGSAGTSTDTQYF
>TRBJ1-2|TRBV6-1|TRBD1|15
TGTGCCAGCAGTGACCCACGGACAGGCTTCTATGGCTACACCTTC
CASSDPRTGFYGYTF
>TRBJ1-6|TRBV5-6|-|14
TGTGCCAGCAGCTTGATAGTGGCGGCGGGACCCCTCCACTTT
CASSLIVAAGPLHF
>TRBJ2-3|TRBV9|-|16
TGTGCCAGCAGCGTAGGTCTAGCCGCAGTCACAGATACGCAGTATTTT
CASSVGLAAVTDTQYF